These 9 T cell receptor beta chains were all obtained from the same sample, sequenced in a study of T-cell memory formation after mild COVID-19. Each CDR3 protein is one row after TCRdb ran MiXCR on the 5' RACE reads. Of more than 300,000 distinct CDR3 sequences in the sample, roughly an eighth were seen once. Sequencing was performed on PBMCs or a T cell subset sorted from them (not recorded which). The source of these receptors is a man between 18 and 29 years old who had mild COVID-19 (a few samples of this study predate the infection). Cell type and time point are not known.

This clonotype was observed a few times. Here the CDR3 DNA reads TGTGCCAGCAGCCGGACAGCTGCCTACAATGAAAAACTGTTTTTT. It codes for CASSRTAAYNEKLFF. The rearrangement uses TRBV11-2 and TRBJ1-4; maybe TRBD1 (6 bases). The CDR3 extends over 15 amino acids. Germline V gene lookup returns CDR1 SGHAT and CDR2 FQNNGV. V gave up 5 bases and J gave up 5 bases, with 15 bases separating them.

This clonotype was detected ten times or more. This chain links TRBV5-1 with TRBJ2-7; 7 nucleotides align to TRBD1. Germline values: CDR1 SGHRS, CDR2 YFSETQ. Unmatched junction bases numbered 3, after V lost 4 bases and J lost 2 bases. The CDR3 runs to 13 residues. CDR3 coding DNA: TGCGCCAGCAGCCCCGGGACAGCCTACGAGCAGTACTTC. Amino acid sequence: CASSPGTAYEQYF.

The sample holds a few counts of this clonotype. This chain joins TRBV20-1 and TRBJ1-2; no definite D call. The V end was cut by 5 bases, the J end by 11 bases, with 9 bases between. The CDR3 sequence is 9 residues long. Germline V gene sequence: CDR1 DFQATT, CDR2 SNEGSKA (reference sequence). The CDR3 DNA follows: TGCAGTGCTGGACGGGCGTACACCTTC. Translating gives CSAGRAYTF.

This clonotype has just a few counts. The chain couples TRBV6-5 to TRBJ2-5, with TRBD1 identical over 9 bases. V trimming: 6 bases; J trimming: 4 bases; junction bases outside the gene matches: 3. In germline, CDR1 is MNHEY, CDR2 SVGAGI. The CDR3 sequence is 13 residues long. The chain's CDR3 is CASRKTGGETQYF. CDR3 DNA: TGTGCCAGCAGAAAGACAGGGGGAGAGACCCAGTACTTC.

The V call is TRBV12-3 or TRBV12-4, the J call TRBJ1-1, with unresolved D. The CDR3 runs 11 residues. V was shortened by 4 bases and J by 5 bases, with 5 bases between the two germline ends. The CDR3 nucleotides read TGTGCCAGCAGTTGGGCTACTGAAGCTTTCTTT. As protein: CASSWATEAFF.

This clonotype was recorded at least ten times. The genes are TRBV10-3 and TRBJ2-5, with D unresolved. V lost 5 bases and J lost 7, with 14 bases in between. CDR3 size: 13 residues. Germline V CDR1 and CDR2: ENHRY, SYGVKD. This CDR3 reads CAISPRPIGTQYF. Written as DNA, the CDR3 is TGTGCCATCAGTCCTCGCCCAATTGGGACCCAGTACTTC.

This clonotype was observed a handful of times. V usage is TRBV30 and J usage is TRBJ2-7; D tentatively reads TRBD1 or TRBD2 (5 bases each). CDR3 length: 14 amino acids. With 1 base removed from V and 6 bases from J, the gap between germline ends came to 16 bases. Germline assignment: CDR1 GTSNPN and CDR2 SVGIG (reference sequence). The CDR3 region is CAWSAVSGRGEQYF. CDR3 DNA: TGTGCCTGGAGTGCTGTGTCGGGAAGGGGCGAGCAGTACTTC. Together with reference TRBV30 and TRBJ2-7, the CDR3 gives the full variable domain: SQTIHQWPATLVQPVGSPLSLECTVEGTSNPNLYWYRQAAGRGLQLLFYSVGIGQISSEVPQNLSASRPQDRQFILSSKKLLLSDSGFYLCAWSAVSGRGEQYFGPGTRLTVT.

The chain uses TRBV2 and TRBJ2-1, with D uncertain. V was cut by 6 bases and J by 0 bases, with 15 bases left in between. The germline gives CDR1 SNHLY, CDR2 FYNNEI. The CDR3 is made up of 16 amino acids. CDR3 in amino acids: CASRSKDPSSYNEQFF. The CDR3 nucleotides are TGTGCCAGCAGGTCCAAGGATCCAAGCTCCTACAATGAGCAGTTCTTC.

The V and J genes are TRBV5-1 and TRBJ1-1; the D is unclear. V lost 0 bases, J lost 4 bases, and 10 bases lay in between. Germline V gene lookup returns CDR1 SGHRS and CDR2 YFSETQ. The CDR3 sequence is 14 residues long. The CDR3 region is CASSLVPSPTEAFF. The CDR3 bases are TGCGCCAGCAGCTTGGTTCCCAGCCCCACTGAAGCTTTCTTT.